Below, 11 T cell receptor beta chains from the same sample are listed, as sequenced in a study of blood T cell repertoires in COVID-19. Generated by immunoSEQ multiplex PCR, the TCRdb table keeps only in-frame clones and is missing some. The table lists roughly 300,000 clones, approximately 81% of them singletons. Material for sequencing was PBMCs or T cells enriched from blood (not recorded which). These receptors all stem from a woman in her fifties or sixties who had recovered from COVID-19.

This clone is a singleton in its sample. The chain uses TRBV5-4 and TRBJ1-4; TRBD1 matches at 7 bases. Per the germline V gene, CDR1 is SGHNT and CDR2 is YYREEE (reference sequence). The V gene end was trimmed by 4 bases and the J gene end by 3 bases; junction bases not matched to a gene: 6. The CDR3 is 15 residues long. The CDR3, as DNA: TGTGCCAGCAGCCTTACAGGGGCGTCTAATGAAAAACTGTTTTTT. Its protein is CASSLTGASNEKLFF.

CDR3 DNA sequence: TGTGCCAGCAGCTTAGCGGGCCCTATGACAGGGCGAGAGCAGTACTTC. As protein: CASSLAGPMTGREQYF. This chain joins TRBV7-8 and TRBJ2-7; 7 nucleotides agree with TRBD1. The length of the CDR3 is 16 residues. Germline V gives CDR1 SGHVS, CDR2 FQNEAQ. Trimming removed 0 bases from V and 7 bases from J; junction bases left unmatched: 12.

In this sample, this clone turned up a few times. The chain employs TRBV7-3 and TRBJ1-1; TRBD1 is a possible D gene (6 bases). The germline V gene encodes CDR1 SGHTA and CDR2 FQGTGA. Deletions cut 5 bases from V and 5 bases from J, with 21 bases between. The CDR3 is 16 residues long. CDR3 in DNA: TGTGCCAGCAGCCTCTATCCCCAGGGGAGAGGGACTGAAGCTTTCTTT. Translated, it gives CASSLYPQGRGTEAFF.

This rearrangement joins TRBV6-4 to TRBJ1-2, with 9 bases that match TRBD1. J gave up 4 bases and V 4 bases, and 7 bases lay outside the gene matches. The germline CDR1 and CDR2 sequences are MRHNA and SNTAGT. The CDR3 spans 15 residues. CDR3 in DNA: TGTGCCAGCAGTGCGGAGGGACAGGGTGGCTATGGCTACACCTTC. Amino acids: CASSAEGQGGYGYTF.

This chain links TRBV10-3 with TRBJ2-7, with 11 bases matching TRBD2. Germline V gives CDR1 ENHRY, CDR2 SYGVKD. CDR3 length: 14 amino acids. The V and J ends lost 6 bases and 4 bases, in that order; junction bases with no gene match: 5. CDR3: CAISGTSGLYEQYF. DNA for the CDR3: TGTGCCATCAGCGGGACTAGCGGTCTGTACGAGCAGTACTTC.

This chain links TRBV7-9 with TRBJ2-7; the D gene is possibly TRBD1 (6 bases). The CDR3 extends over 14 amino acids. V was cut by 2 bases and J by 5 bases, with 13 bases left in between. Germline V gene lookup returns CDR1 SEHNR and CDR2 FQNEAQ (reference sequence). For the CDR3, the DNA is TGTGCCAGCAGCTTATACAGGGCCTTCCACGAGCAGTACTTC. This codes for CASSLYRAFHEQYF.

The chain joins TRBV12-3 or TRBV12-4 to TRBJ1-1, with 9 bases lining up with TRBD1. V lost 6 bases, J lost 11 bases, and 10 bases stayed unmatched. This CDR3 has 13 residues. CDR3 sequence: CASSPISGTGAFF. The CDR3, as DNA: TGTGCCAGCAGCCCGATATCCGGGACAGGGGCTTTCTTT.

The chain has TRBV5-4 and TRBJ2-7; D perhaps matches TRBD2 (5 bases). This CDR3 is built from 13 residues. Germline values: CDR1 SGHNT, CDR2 YYREEE (reference sequence). V lost 4 bases, J lost 3 bases, and 11 bases lay in between. CDR3 sequence: CASSPGINYEQYF. The CDR3 nucleotides are TGTGCCAGCAGCCCCGGGATTAACTACGAGCAGTACTTC.

This clone came up a few times. V usage is TRBV23-1 and J usage is TRBJ1-3, with D possibly TRBD1 on 5 matching bases. TRBV23-1 is an ORF, with its function uncertain. The ends were cut back, 4 bases at V and 0 bases at J, with 22 bases in the middle. The CDR3 length is 19 residues. The CDR3 bases are TGCGCCAGCAGTCCGACTGATTGTCAGGGTACCTCCTCTGGAAACACCATATATTTT. Amino acids: CASSPTDCQGTSSGNTIYF.

This rearrangement joins TRBV7-3 to TRBJ2-5; TRBD1 matches 9 bases. With 5 bases clipped from V and 6 bases from J, the junction kept 13 bases outside the gene matches. Looked up from germline, CDR1 is SGHTA and CDR2 is FQGTGA. The CDR3 totals 16 residues. The CDR3 region has the DNA TGTGCCAGCAGCCAGGGACAGGGCAAAACAAGAAAGACCCAGTACTTC. Translation: CASSQGQGKTRKTQYF.

The chain employs TRBV13 and TRBJ2-1, with 9 nucleotides matching TRBD2. This CDR3 has 17 residues. The J segment lost 0 bases and the V segment lost 5 bases, leaving 8 bases of the junction unmatched. Looked up from germline, CDR1 is PRHDT and CDR2 is FYEKMQ (reference sequence). The CDR3 spells CASSLLAGATSYNEQFF. CDR3 in DNA: TGTGCCAGCAGCCTATTAGCGGGGGCAACCTCCTACAATGAGCAGTTCTTC.